This T cell receptor beta chain was captured in a study of blood T cell repertoires in COVID-19 (dated by TCRdb to the early 2020s). General notes on the study: For ImmuneRACE Cohort 3, a participant was defined as recovered based on two consecutive negative NP/OP PCR tests, clearance by a healthcare professional, or resolution of symptoms. Samples from collaborators originated in the United States, Italy and Spain and spanned both the acute and convalescent phases of COVID-19. The prospective study material was composed of cDNA or gDNA derived from T cells, B-cell-depleted T cells, or PBMCs. The samples were drawn from two sources: the first 160 participants of the ongoing ImmuneRACE study, and about 1,300 subjects contributed by 6 global collaborators. The dataset comprised deeply sampled blood TCRbeta repertoires from subjects exposed to, actively infected with, or recovered from COVID-19. Where available, HLA class I and class II types were obtained from metadata supplied by the sample provider rather than from assay-based typing. A de-identified subject ID, COVID-19 status, age in years and sex were almost always included in the sample metadata. A freely available public database, intended as a resource for researchers studying the immune response to SARS-CoV-2, is where the repertoires were released.

General findings and caveats noted by the study authors: The quantity of clinical and demographic metadata differed by source and by participant and was supplied without curation.

TCRbeta CDR3 regions were amplified from genomic DNA using the immunoSEQ Assay, a bias-controlled multiplex PCR. The published analysis was carried out like this. Nucleated cell counts per sample were estimated from amplification of reference gene primers within the assay. Sequence reads were collapsed and filtered to measure the absolute abundance of every unique TCRbeta CDR3 rearrangement. For each sample, productive Simpson clonality was calculated by taking the square root of Simpson's diversity index across productive rearrangements. The clones in this table, taken by TCRdb from immuneACCESS, are in-frame only. Not every clone is retained; where verified, under half of the shortfall comes from an unresolved V gene, and the cause of the rest is unknown. That table furnishes V, J and clone size, whereas the DNA furnished D and trimming. This sample lists hundreds of thousands of clones; 85% to 90% were detected once. Roughly 2% of the sample belongs to the ten largest clones.

Of note for this clone: Its binding antigen is unknown. The sample holds no much larger clone one base away, and base qualities are not on file.

In the prospective study, participants were roughly 18 to 90 years old, resided in under 30 geographic areas of the United States, and were enrolled through a virtual design. In the prospective study, cohorts were assigned on the basis of participant-reported clinical history obtained from a screening survey and a study questionnaire. Mobile phlebotomists in the prospective study collected whole blood, serum and a nasopharyngeal or oropharyngeal swab from every participant. Prospective study participants could optionally give additional blood draws and questionnaires over an approximately 2-month period. Before DNA extraction, blood samples from the prospective study were shipped at room temperature or frozen. The CDR3 goes from the cysteine to the phenylalanine over 16 residues. The retained sequence is limited to the CDR3, 48 bases, with the frame set at the first base. The trim is 1 base for V and 0 bases for J, with a gap of 13 bases between the germline ends. Via the germline V gene (reference sequence), CDR1 is SEHNR and CDR2 FQNEAQ.

The clonotype originates from an older woman in a cohort exposed to, infected with or recovered from COVID-19 (not recorded which). The rearrangement joined TRBV7-9 to TRBJ2-7; the D gene lacks a confident call. Sequencing was done on a sample of PBMCs or T cells enriched from blood (not recorded which). At the DNA level, the sequence is TGTGCCAGCAGCTTAGGGCCGTCAAGAAGCTCCTACGAGCAGTACTTC. The encoded protein is CASSLGPSRSSYEQYF.